This T cell receptor beta chain comes out of a study of blood T cells in healthy people across ages. Points on this clonotype: An end of the junction does not agree with germline; a read error may underlie this.

CDR1 and CDR2 from the germline V gene are ENHRY and SYGVKD. The CDR3 consists of 14 residues. Through a sample-barcoded 5' primer and a J-beta primer mix, a second PCR was run for about 6 to 11 cycles. The template-switch adaptor, which had 12 random nucleotides, put a tag on each cDNA molecule. From the 5' RACE reads, TCRdb called clonotypes with MiXCR, one entry per CDR3 protein. Seen here are around 820,000 distinct CDR3 sequences, around a quarter observed once, and the top ten hold under 4%. The same data also went into a second study, on T cells of mothers and their children. That paper states: With the M1S primer of the second PCR, sample barcodes and 2-4 random nucleotides were added.

This chain uses TRBV10-3 with TRBJ1-5, with D possibly TRBD1 on 6 matching bases. This clonotype was obtained from a boy under 18 in good health. Sequences were obtained from blood. CDR3 loop: CAVSGGGFNQPQHF. The CDR3 DNA sequence: TGTGCCGTCAGTGGGGGCGGATTTAATCAGCCCCAGCATTTT.